A selection of T cell receptor beta chains follows, all from one sample in a study of shared clonotypes between healthy human individuals. Produced via immunoSEQ multiplex PCR; TCRdb's table is partial and in-frame only. The table includes millions of clones, 90% to 95% detected once. The source material was naive CD4+ T cells sorted from blood. All receptors come from a man aged 18 to 30 in good health. CDR3s include the opening cysteine and the closing phenylalanine or tryptophan. The D gene is left open where the match is weak. Part of the rows lack a size; the others show once, few, many or a class for expanded clones.

clone_size	v_call	d_call	j_call	cdr3_aa	cdr3_nt
NA	TRBV7-2	NA	TRBJ2-4	CASSLGGMKNIQYF	TGTGCCAGCAGCTTAGGTGGGATGAAAAACATTCAGTACTTC
NA	TRBV19	TRBD2	TRBJ2-3	CASSISSGGRDTQYF	TGTGCCAGTAGTATTTCTAGCGGGGGGCGGGATACGCAGTATTTT
NA	TRBV5-1	TRBD1	TRBJ2-3	CASSTGDRAQYF	TGCGCCAGCAGCACAGGGGACAGGGCGCAGTATTTT
NA	TRBV2	TRBD2	TRBJ2-3	CASSAGAGGTDTQYF	TGTGCCAGCAGTGCAGGAGCGGGAGGAACAGATACGCAGTATTTT
NA	TRBV10-1	TRBD2	TRBJ2-3	CASNVAGTRADTQYF	TGCGCCAGCAACGTAGCCGGGACTAGAGCAGATACGCAGTATTTT
NA	TRBV6-1	TRBD1	TRBJ2-7	CASTRYQGAGEQYF	TGTGCCAGCACCAGGTATCAGGGGGCGGGGGAGCAGTACTTC
NA	TRBV6-5	NA	TRBJ1-1	CASMTVNTEAFF	TGTGCCAGCATGACAGTGAACACTGAAGCTTTCTTT
NA	TRBV7-6	TRBD1	TRBJ1-1	CASSPTGKYTEAFF	TGTGCCAGCAGCCCGACAGGGAAGTACACTGAAGCTTTCTTT
NA	TRBV30	NA	TRBJ1-6	CAWGTGRINSPLHF	TGTGCCTGGGGTACAGGGAGGATTAATTCACCCCTCCACTTT
few	TRBV6-5	NA	TRBJ1-6	CAVSPRGTANSPLHF	TGTGCCGTATCCCCGAGGGGGACTGCTAATTCACCCCTCCACTTT
NA	TRBV5-4	TRBD2	TRBJ2-1	CASSLELAGGSEQFF	TGTGCCAGCAGCCTGGAACTAGCGGGAGGGTCTGAGCAGTTCTTC
NA	TRBV5-5	NA	TRBJ1-3	CASRRGSGNTIYF	TGTGCCAGCAGGCGAGGTTCTGGAAACACCATATATTTT
NA	TRBV18	TRBD1	TRBJ1-5	CASSMNGQGNQPQHF	TGTGCCAGCTCAATGAACGGACAGGGCAATCAGCCCCAGCATTTT
NA	TRBV7-3	NA	TRBJ1-2	CASSLTGGEDGYTF	TGTGCCAGCAGCTTAACGGGGGGCGAGGATGGCTACACCTTC
once	TRBV7-9	NA	TRBJ2-3	CASSLVLGSTDTQYF	TGTGCCAGCAGCTTAGTACTAGGGAGCACAGATACGCAGTATTTT
NA	TRBV6-1	TRBD2	TRBJ2-7	CASESTSGRYEQYF	TGTGCCAGCGAGAGTACTAGCGGGAGGTACGAGCAGTACTTC
NA	TRBV18	NA	TRBJ1-1	CASSPQQGRDTEAFF	TGTGCCAGCTCACCGCAACAGGGAAGGGACACTGAAGCTTTCTTT
few	TRBV30	NA	TRBJ2-2	CAWSVNRGNTGELFF	TGTGCCTGGAGTGTTAATCGGGGAAACACCGGGGAGCTGTTTTTT
NA	TRBV6-5	NA	TRBJ1-2	CASSGQGGYTF	TGTGCCAGCAGTGGGCAGGGTGGCTACACCTTC
few	TRBV5-6	NA	TRBJ1-5	CASSFSRNQPQHF	TGTGCCAGCAGCTTTAGCAGAAATCAGCCCCAGCATTTT
NA	TRBV25-1	NA	TRBJ1-2	CASSRTGNGNYGYTF	TGTGCCAGCAGCCGAACAGGGAACGGTAACTATGGCTACACCTTC
NA	TRBV5-4	TRBD2	TRBJ2-2	CASSLAGGGFTNTGELFF	TGTGCCAGCAGCTTAGCGGGAGGGGGTTTTACGAACACCGGGGAGCTGTTTTTT
NA	TRBV4-3	NA	TRBJ2-2	CASRRPAQRILTGTGELFF	TGCGCCAGCCGCAGGCCGGCCCAAAGGATCCTGACAGGCACCGGGGAGCTGTTTTTT
NA	TRBV5-5	NA	TRBJ2-1	CASSLMGLLNEQFF	TGTGCCAGCAGCTTAATGGGACTTCTCAATGAGCAGTTCTTC
NA	TRBV28	NA	TRBJ2-3	CASTAAGVTDTQYF	TGTGCCAGCACCGCCGCAGGGGTCACAGATACGCAGTATTTT
NA	TRBV5-4	TRBD2	TRBJ2-2	CASSFPGLAGGTGELFF	TGTGCCAGCAGCTTCCCCGGACTAGCGGGGGGGACCGGGGAGCTGTTTTTT
NA	TRBV7-2	TRBD2	TRBJ2-2	CASSQRERGTGELFF	TGTGCCAGCAGCCAGCGGGAGAGGGGAACCGGGGAGCTGTTTTTT
NA	TRBV9	TRBD1	TRBJ2-1	CASSSSLDRAFSNEQFF	TGTGCCAGCAGTTCAAGCCTAGACAGGGCTTTCTCCAATGAGCAGTTCTTC
NA	TRBV2	NA	TRBJ2-2	CASSVQITGELFF	TGTGCCAGCAGTGTACAGATCACCGGGGAGCTGTTTTTT
NA	TRBV5-1	TRBD1	TRBJ2-4	CASRADLGQGAYIQYF	TGCGCCAGCAGAGCTGATTTGGGACAGGGGGCATACATTCAGTACTTC
NA	TRBV28	NA	TRBJ1-2	CASSFGGGNGYTF	TGTGCCAGCAGTTTCGGGGGGGGCAATGGCTACACCTTC
NA	TRBV29-1	NA	TRBJ2-7	CSVGQARYEQYF	TGCAGCGTTGGACAGGCGCGCTACGAGCAGTACTTC
NA	TRBV10-3	NA	TRBJ2-1	CAISEIFPGARQDNEQFF	TGTGCCATCAGTGAGATTTTCCCGGGGGCCAGGCAGGACAATGAGCAGTTCTTC
NA	TRBV16	TRBD2	TRBJ2-4	CASSQSLLAGVKNIQYF	TGTGCCAGCAGCCAATCGCTTCTAGCGGGAGTCAAAAACATTCAGTACTTC
NA	TRBV7-6	NA	TRBJ2-3	CASRKNPGDGALGTDTQYF	TGTGCCAGCAGAAAAAATCCCGGGGATGGAGCCCTTGGGACAGATACGCAGTATTTT
NA	TRBV9	TRBD2	TRBJ2-1	CASSVGPAGINNEQFF	TGTGCCAGCAGCGTAGGCCCAGCGGGGATCAACAATGAGCAGTTCTTC
NA	TRBV5-1	NA	TRBJ1-1	CASSPERDRDTEAFF	TGCGCCAGCAGCCCGGAGCGCGACAGAGACACTGAAGCTTTCTTT
once	TRBV5-8	NA	TRBJ2-2	CASTPRQSRTGELFF	TGTGCCAGCACCCCCCGACAGTCCCGAACCGGGGAGCTGTTTTTT
NA	TRBV30	NA	TRBJ1-5	CAWSVRGRGSYQPQHF	TGTGCCTGGAGTGTACGGGGAAGGGGCTCATATCAGCCCCAGCATTTT
NA	TRBV27	NA	TRBJ1-5	CASSLGRVGQPQHF	TGTGCCAGCAGTTTGGGGAGGGTGGGGCAGCCCCAGCATTTT
NA	TRBV10-3	TRBD2	TRBJ2-3	CAISPGLSTDTQYF	TGTGCCATCAGCCCGGGACTAAGCACAGATACGCAGTATTTT
NA	TRBV6-6	TRBD1	TRBJ2-7	CASSYKGTGGPEQYF	TGTGCCAGCAGTTACAAAGGGACAGGGGGACCCGAGCAGTACTTC